This T cell receptor (beta chain) was identified in a study of graft-versus-host responses after intestinal transplantation. Study-wide context: Tacrolimus plus steroids were given to all recipients for two to three years, preceded by anti-thymocyte globulin induction. Study results and limitations: Peak levels of circulating GvH clones tracked with early post-transplant HvG declines.

Trimming took 3 bases from V and 6 from J, leaving 8 bases between them. Per germline, CDR1 MNHEY and CDR2 SMNVEV (reference sequence). This CDR3 comprises 12 residues. The assay was immunoSEQ multiplex PCR, and TCRdb's table has in-frame clones only and misses some. This table holds 65,000 to 90,000 clones, approximately 90% found once. Of note for this clone: Its target is unknown.

The sample was unstimulated CD8+ T cells sorted from spleen or lymph node cells, taken before transplant. This chain connects TRBV27 to TRBJ1-1, with a tentative D call TRBD1 (5 bases). This clonotype originated in a human donor who was the organ donor for an intestinal transplant. This chain's CDR3 is CASSLPGPEAFF. The DNA for the CDR3 is TGTGCCAGCAGTTTGCCGGGGCCTGAAGCTTTCTTT.